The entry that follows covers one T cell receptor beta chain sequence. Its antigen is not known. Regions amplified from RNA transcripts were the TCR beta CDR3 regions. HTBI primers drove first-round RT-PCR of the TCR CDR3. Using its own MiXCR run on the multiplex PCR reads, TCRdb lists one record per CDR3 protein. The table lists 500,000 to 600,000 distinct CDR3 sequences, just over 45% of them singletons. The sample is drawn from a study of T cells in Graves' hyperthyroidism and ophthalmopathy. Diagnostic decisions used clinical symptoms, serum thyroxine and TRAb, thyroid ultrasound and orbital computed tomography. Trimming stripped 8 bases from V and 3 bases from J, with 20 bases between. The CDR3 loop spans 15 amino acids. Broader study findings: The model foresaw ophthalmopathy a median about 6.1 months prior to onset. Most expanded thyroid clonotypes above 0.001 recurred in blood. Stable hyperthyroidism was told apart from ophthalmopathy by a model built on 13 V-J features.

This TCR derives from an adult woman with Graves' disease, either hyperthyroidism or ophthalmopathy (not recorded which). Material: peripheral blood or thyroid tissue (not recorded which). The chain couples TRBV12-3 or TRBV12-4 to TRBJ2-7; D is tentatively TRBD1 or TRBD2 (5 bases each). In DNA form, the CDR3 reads TGTGCCAGCGGCTCAATGACGGGACCACTCTACGAGCAGTACTTC. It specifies CASGSMTGPLYEQYF.